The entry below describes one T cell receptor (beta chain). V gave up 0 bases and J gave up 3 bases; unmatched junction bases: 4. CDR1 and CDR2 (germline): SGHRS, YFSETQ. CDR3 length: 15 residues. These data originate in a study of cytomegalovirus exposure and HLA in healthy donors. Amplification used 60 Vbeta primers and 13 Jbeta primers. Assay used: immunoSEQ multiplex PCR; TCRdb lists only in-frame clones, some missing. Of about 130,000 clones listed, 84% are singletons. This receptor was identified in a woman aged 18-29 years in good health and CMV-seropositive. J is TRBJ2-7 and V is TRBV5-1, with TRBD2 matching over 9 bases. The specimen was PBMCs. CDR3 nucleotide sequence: TGCGCCAGCAGCTTGGAACTAGCGGGTGACTACGAGCAGTACTTC. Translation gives CASSLELAGDYEQYF.